The 12 T cell receptor beta chains reported below all come from one sample, sequenced in a study of blood T cell repertoires in COVID-19. Assay used: immunoSEQ multiplex PCR; TCRdb lists only in-frame clones, some missing. Of 200,000 to 300,000 clones in the sample, around nine tenths were seen once. The specimen was PBMCs or T cells enriched from blood (not recorded which). The origin of the receptors is a man aged 35-49 years who had recovered from COVID-19.

In DNA form, the CDR3 reads TGTGCCAGCCGACCAACAAGCAAAGGGACAGACGAGAACACCGGGGAGCTGTTTTTT. Protein sequence: CASRPTSKGTDENTGELFF. The chain links TRBV6-9 to TRBJ2-2, with 7 bases that match TRBD1. The germline V gene encodes CDR1 MNHGY and CDR2 SVAAGI. The V and J ends lost 8 bases and 1 base, in that order; junction bases with no gene match: 19. CDR3 length equals 19 residues.

J is TRBJ2-5 and V is TRBV9; TRBD2 is a possible D gene (7 bases). V was pared by 2 bases and J by 5 bases, with 13 bases between. CDR3 length: 14 residues. CDR1 is SGDLS and CDR2 is YYNGEE in the germline V gene. CDR3 sequence (DNA): TGTGCCAGCAGCGTTTCGGGGGGCGTGGAGACCCAGTACTTC. Translated, it gives CASSVSGGVETQYF.

This clone showed up many times. V and J are TRBV4-3 and TRBJ1-1, with a weak D call TRBD1 (6 bases). The germline CDR1 and CDR2 sequences are LGHNA and YSLEER. The ends were cut back, 0 bases at V and 13 bases at J, with 15 bases in the middle. CDR3 length equals 13 residues. Here the CDR3 reads CASSQDRQALRFF. The CDR3 DNA sequence: TGCGCCAGCAGCCAAGATAGACAGGCCTTACGTTTCTTT.

The chain joins TRBV5-6 to TRBJ1-6, with 10 bases fitting TRBD1. Per the germline V gene, CDR1 is SGHDT and CDR2 is YYEEEE. This CDR3 has 15 amino acids. J lost 10 bases, V lost 2 bases, and 6 bases had no gene match. The CDR3 reads CASSFKRQGASPLHF. The CDR3 DNA is TGTGCCAGCAGCTTTAAGCGACAGGGGGCGTCACCCCTCCACTTT.

This rearrangement joins TRBV7-2 to TRBJ2-1; 10 nucleotides line up with TRBD2. Germline V CDR1 and CDR2: SGHTA, FQGNSA. J lost 5 bases, V lost 5 bases, and 3 bases had no gene match. The length of the CDR3 is 14 residues. This CDR3 is CASSSGRANNEQFF. The CDR3 region has the DNA TGTGCCAGCAGCAGCGGGAGGGCCAACAATGAGCAGTTCTTC.

The chain uses TRBV15 and TRBJ2-3, with a tentative D call TRBD2 (5 bases). The CDR3 covers 16 residues. Trimming cost V 0 bases and J 1 base, with 11 bases left between them. Per germline, CDR1 LNHNV and CDR2 YYDKDF (reference sequence). The CDR3 sequence: CATSRDRGWGTDTQYF. The CDR3 DNA is TGTGCCACCAGCAGAGATCGGGGATGGGGCACAGATACGCAGTATTTT. Full variable domain (remainder filled in from reference TRBV15 and TRBJ2-3): DAMVIQNPRYQVTQFGKPVTLSCSQTLNHNVMYWYQQKSSQAPKLLFHYYDKDFNNEADTPDNFQSRRPNTSFCFLDIRSPGLGDTAMYLCATSRDRGWGTDTQYFGPGTRLTVL.

The chain has TRBV7-3 and TRBJ2-3, with a tentative D call TRBD2 (6 bases). Germline CDR1 SGHTA, CDR2 FQGTGA. V gave up 4 bases and J gave up 1 base, with 15 bases separating them. The length of the CDR3 is 16 residues. The CDR3 bases are TGTGCCAGCAGCTCCGGGCTAGCGATCGGCACAGATACGCAGTATTTT. It is translated as CASSSGLAIGTDTQYF.

The rearrangement links TRBV18 to TRBJ2-2, with D uncertain. CDR1 is KGHSH, CDR2 LQKENI, per germline. V lost 2 bases and J lost 7, with 5 bases in between. There are 12 residues in the CDR3. The CDR3 nucleotides read TGTGCCAGCTCACCAACTAACGGGGAGCTGTTTTTT. Protein product: CASSPTNGELFF.

The count of this clone is one. The chain is built from TRBV30 and TRBJ1-3, with TRBD1 matching 8 bases. J was trimmed by 2 bases and V by 3 bases; bases with no gene match: 3. The CDR3 consists of 14 residues. CDR1 is GTSNPN, CDR2 SVGIG, per germline (reference sequence). The CDR3 loop reads CAWSLTGAGNTIYF. CDR3 bases: TGTGCCTGGAGCTTGACAGGGGCTGGAAACACCATATATTTT.

V usage is TRBV7-8 and J usage is TRBJ2-1; 11 bases match TRBD2. The germline CDR1 and CDR2 sequences are SGHVS and FQNEAQ. The CDR3 loop spans 15 amino acids. With 5 bases clipped from V and 6 bases from J, the junction kept 6 bases outside the gene matches. In DNA, the CDR3 is TGTGCCAGCAGCCCTACTAGCGGGAGCCGCAATGAGCAGTTCTTC. This gives the protein CASSPTSGSRNEQFF.

This clone has a handful of counts. The rearrangement uses TRBV27 and TRBJ1-3; possibly TRBD1 for D (5 bases). The germline V gene has CDR1 MNHEY and CDR2 SMNVEV (reference sequence). CDR3 size: 15 residues. Trimming stripped 5 bases from V and 0 bases from J, with 11 bases between. The CDR3: CASSGTGDSGNTIYF. CDR3 sequence (DNA): TGTGCCAGCAGTGGAACAGGTGACTCTGGAAACACCATATATTTT.

The rearrangement joins TRBV9 to TRBJ2-5; 11 positions agree with TRBD1. Germline lookup yields CDR1 SGDLS and CDR2 YYNGEE. Trimming cost V 7 bases and J 4 bases; bases outside gene matches: 6. The CDR3 is 14 amino acids. The DNA for the CDR3 is TGTGCCAGCGGACAGGGGGCGCTTGTAGAGACCCAGTACTTC. Its translation is CASGQGALVETQYF.